Following are 4 T cell receptor beta chains from one sample sequenced in a study of blood T cell repertoires in COVID-19. Clones were read by immunoSEQ multiplex PCR, and TCRdb kept only the in-frame ones, dropping some. The table has hundreds of thousands of clones, about 93% seen once. The sample consisted of peripheral blood. All receptors derive from a young woman who had recovered from COVID-19.

This chain joins TRBV19 and TRBJ1-5, with unresolved D. The CDR3 sequence is 15 residues long. From germline, CDR1 is LNHDA and CDR2 SQIVND (reference sequence). The V gene lost 7 bases and the J gene lost 4 bases, with 17 bases spanning the gap. The CDR3 here is CASTLSLGVNQPQHF. As DNA, the CDR3 is TGTGCCAGTACCCTATCCTTAGGAGTGAATCAGCCCCAGCATTTT.

The rearrangement joins TRBV24-1 to TRBJ2-3; TRBD1 matches 8 bases. Germline-derived CDR1 and CDR2 are KGHDR and SFDVKD. Trimming took 4 bases from V and 0 from J; bases not matched to a gene: 8. This CDR3 spans 17 amino acids. For the CDR3, the DNA is TGTGCCACCAGTGACCCACAGGGGGAATCTAGCACAGATACGCAGTATTTT. Translation gives CATSDPQGESSTDTQYF.

The chain carries TRBV7-9 and TRBJ2-3, with a possible D match to TRBD2 (5 bases). The V end lost 5 bases, the J end lost 1 base, and 10 bases lay between the germline ends. Germline V gives CDR1 SEHNR, CDR2 FQNEAQ (reference sequence). This CDR3 has 14 amino acids. CDR3 loop: CASSADLGTDTQYF. The CDR3 nucleotides read TGTGCCAGCAGCGCGGACTTGGGCACAGATACGCAGTATTTT.

CDR3 amino acids: CASSNSGKCHYEQYV. CDR3 DNA: TGTGCCAGCAGCAATAGCGGGAAATGCCACTACGAGCAGTACGTC. The chain links TRBV3-1 (or the pseudogene TRBV3-2) to TRBJ2-7; 8 positions agree with TRBD2. Germline lookup yields CDR1 LGHDT and CDR2 YNNKEL (reference sequence). The CDR3 spans 15 residues. J was trimmed by 3 bases and V by 5 bases; bases with no gene match: 9.